Below are 13 T cell receptor beta chains sequenced from a single sample in a study of T cells after yellow fever vaccination (dated by TCRdb to about 2019). Reading the label with the study, this specimen's treatment or condition is: live attenuated yellow fever vaccine strain. Library generation was performed with 5' RACE. Sequenced on an Illumina NovaSeq 6000. Starting from the raw public reads, TCRdb applied fastp trimming at Q25, assembled clones with MiXCR and retained in-frame beta chains. Each CDR3 protein gets just one entry, which takes the most common genes and DNA from the rows behind it. The sample profile shows 300,000 to 350,000 distinct CDR3 sequences; 3.5% to 4.5% of them were found once. Of the sample, around 19% falls within the top ten clones. This specimen consisted of PBMCs, obtained 15 days after the yellow fever booster vaccination. The receptors here all came from a man in his late teens or twenties who received the YFV17D yellow fever vaccine.

The chain is built from TRBV7-9 and TRBJ1-1, with D maybe TRBD1 (6 bases). The ends were cut back, 6 bases at V and 1 base at J, with 9 bases in the middle. This CDR3 contains 13 residues. The V gene's germline CDR1 is SEHNR and CDR2 FQNEAQ (reference sequence). Written as DNA, the CDR3 is TGTGCCAGCAGACCCAGGGGGAACACTGAAGCTTTCTTT. Translated, it gives CASRPRGNTEAFF.

This clonotype appeared many times. The rearrangement joins TRBV6-2 or TRBV6-3 to TRBJ2-2; TRBD2 aligns across 8 bases. CDR1 and CDR2 from the germline V gene are MNHEY and SVGEGT. The CDR3 has 17 amino acids. V lost 2 bases to trimming and J lost 1 base; unmatched junction nucleotides: 6. The CDR3: CASSYTRLALNTGELFF. In DNA form, the CDR3 reads TGTGCCAGCAGTTACACTAGACTAGCGTTGAACACCGGGGAGCTGTTTTTT.

This clonotype was seen a single time. A much larger clone sits a single nucleotide away, making a read error possible. The rearrangement joins TRBV12-3 or TRBV12-4 to TRBJ2-1; the D is unclear. Trimming took off 3 bases at V and 5 bases at J, with 14 bases between the two ends. This CDR3 contains 15 residues. The CDR3 DNA sequence: TGTGCCAGCAGTTTTTCTCGCACCCGGGACAATGAGCAGTTCTTC. Its translation: CASSFSRTRDNEQFF.

This clonotype has a handful of counts. This sequence joins TRBV28 and TRBJ1-1; D unclear. V lost 6 bases to trimming and J lost 4 bases, with 15 bases between them. Looked up from germline, CDR1 is MDHEN and CDR2 is SYDVKM. This CDR3 is 14 amino acids long. The CDR3 loop is CASSVEGSSTEAFF. The CDR3 region has the DNA TGTGCCAGCAGCGTGGAGGGTTCCAGCACTGAAGCTTTCTTT.

This clonotype showed up many times. The J gene is TRBJ1-5, the V gene TRBV6-6, with unresolved D. Germline V gene lookup returns CDR1 MNHNY and CDR2 SVGAGI (reference sequence). The CDR3 has 14 amino acids. Trimming removed 6 bases at V and 1 base at J, with 10 bases between. CDR3 loop: CASREGVSNQPQHF. Written as DNA, the CDR3 is TGTGCCAGCAGGGAAGGTGTAAGCAATCAGCCCCAGCATTTT.

This clonotype was counted at least ten times. The chain is built from TRBV7-2 and TRBJ2-3; D call uncertain. From germline, CDR1 is SGHTA and CDR2 FQGNSA. Between the trimmed V and J ends, which lost 4 bases and 0 bases, there was a span of 14 bases. The length of the CDR3 is 16 residues. The CDR3 loop is CASSSGLWASTDTQYF. The CDR3 coding sequence is TGTGCCAGCAGCTCCGGGCTGTGGGCTAGCACAGATACGCAGTATTTT. The full variable domain, rest sourced from reference TRBV7-2 and TRBJ2-3, is GAGVSQSPSNKVTEKGKDVELRCDPISGHTALYWYRQSLGQGLEFLIYFQGNSAPDKSGLPSDRFSAERTGGSVSTLTIQRTQQEDSAVYLCASSSGLWASTDTQYFGPGTRLTVL.

The chain carries TRBV12-3 or TRBV12-4 and TRBJ1-1; D not certain. The CDR3 loop spans 12 amino acids. Trimming left V 8 bases short and J 0 bases short, with 7 bases between. DNA for the CDR3: TGTGCCAGCCGCCAACTGAACACTGAAGCTTTCTTT. Amino acids: CASRQLNTEAFF.

V and J are TRBV7-3 and TRBJ2-6; no firm D call. There are 15 residues in the CDR3. V was clipped by 5 bases and J by 4 bases, with 12 bases between them. CDR1 and CDR2 from the germline V gene are SGHTA and FQGTGA. The CDR3 DNA reads as TGTGCCAGCAGCGTATACAGCACCGGGGCCAACGTCCTGACTTTC. It is translated as CASSVYSTGANVLTF. Drawing the rest from reference TRBV7-3 and TRBJ2-6, the complete variable domain is GAGVSQTPSNKVTEKGKYVELRCDPISGHTALYWYRQSLGQGPEFLIYFQGTGAADDSGLPNDRFFAVRPEGSVSTLKIQRTERGDSAVYLCASSVYSTGANVLTFGAGSRLTVL.

The rearrangement links TRBV7-2 to TRBJ1-5, with D uncertain. CDR3 length: 11 residues. With 3 bases removed from V and 7 bases from J, the gap between germline ends came to 4 bases. In germline, CDR1 is SGHTA, CDR2 FQGNSA. CDR3 sequence: CASSFNQPQHF. In DNA, the CDR3 is TGTGCCAGCAGCTTTAACCAGCCCCAGCATTTT. The full variable domain, its missing parts supplied by reference TRBV7-2 and TRBJ1-5, is GAGVSQSPSNKVTEKGKDVELRCDPISGHTALYWYRQSLGQGLEFLIYFQGNSAPDKSGLPSDRFSAERTGGSVSTLTIQRTQQEDSAVYLCASSFNQPQHFGDGTRLSIL.

This clonotype was seen repeatedly, ten times or more. The chain couples TRBV7-2 to TRBJ2-4; maybe TRBD1 (6 bases). The CDR3 runs 14 residues. V lost 4 bases to trimming and J lost 8 bases, with 15 bases between them. CDR1 is SGHTA, CDR2 FQGNSA, per germline. The CDR3 sequence: CASSSADRSDIQYF. CDR3 nucleotide sequence: TGTGCCAGCAGCTCCGCCGACAGGTCGGACATTCAGTACTTC.

This clonotype has at least ten counts. The V gene is TRBV5-5, the J gene TRBJ1-2; TRBD1 agrees at 7 bases. Germline CDR1 is SGHKS and CDR2 is YYEKEE (reference sequence). This CDR3 is 15 amino acids long. V lost 0 bases and J lost 6; bases outside the gene matches: 8. CDR3 residues: CASSLEEGAPHGYTF. The DNA of the CDR3 is TGTGCCAGCAGCTTGGAGGAGGGGGCCCCCCATGGCTACACCTTC.

The table lists this clonotype with many counts. V is TRBV12-3 or TRBV12-4 and J is TRBJ1-4; TRBD1 is a possible D gene (6 bases). The germline V and J ends were trimmed by 5 bases and 0 bases, with 10 bases remaining between them. This CDR3 has 15 amino acids. In DNA form, the CDR3 reads TGTGCCAGCAGTAGATCAGGGGCAACTAATGAAAAACTGTTTTTT. As protein: CASSRSGATNEKLFF.

This clonotype was detected many times. The chain combines TRBV4-1 with TRBJ1-1; D is perhaps TRBD1 (6 bases). This CDR3 region has 13 residues. V was shortened by 5 bases and J by 1 base, with 8 bases between the two germline ends. The germline gives CDR1 MGHRA, CDR2 YSYEKL. CDR3: CASSGQWNTEAFF. CDR3 nucleotide sequence: TGCGCCAGCAGCGGACAGTGGAACACTGAAGCTTTCTTT.